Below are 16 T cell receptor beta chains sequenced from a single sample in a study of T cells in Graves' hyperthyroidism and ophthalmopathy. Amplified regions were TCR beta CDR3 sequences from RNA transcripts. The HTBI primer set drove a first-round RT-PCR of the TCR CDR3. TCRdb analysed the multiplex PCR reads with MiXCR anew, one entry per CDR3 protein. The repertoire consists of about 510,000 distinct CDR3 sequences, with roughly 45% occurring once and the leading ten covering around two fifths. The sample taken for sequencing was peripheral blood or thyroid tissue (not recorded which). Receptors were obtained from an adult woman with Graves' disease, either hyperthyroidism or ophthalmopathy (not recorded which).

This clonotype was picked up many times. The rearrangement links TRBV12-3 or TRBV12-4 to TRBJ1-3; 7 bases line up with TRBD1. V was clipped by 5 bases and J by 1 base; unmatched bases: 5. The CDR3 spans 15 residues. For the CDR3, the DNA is TGTGCCAGCAGTGACAGGGTAGGGTCTGGAAACACCATATATTTT. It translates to CASSDRVGSGNTIYF.

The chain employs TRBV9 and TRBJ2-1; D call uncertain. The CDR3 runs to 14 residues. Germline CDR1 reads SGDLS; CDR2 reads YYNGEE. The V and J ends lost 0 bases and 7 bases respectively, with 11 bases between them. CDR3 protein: CASSVGWGVNEQFF. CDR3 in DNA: TGTGCCAGCAGCGTAGGATGGGGTGTGAATGAGCAGTTCTTC. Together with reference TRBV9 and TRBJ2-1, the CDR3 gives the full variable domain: DSGVTQTPKHLITATGQRVTLRCSPRSGDLSVYWYQQSLDQGLQFLIQYYNGEERAKGNILERFSAQQFPDLHSELNLSSLELGDSALYFCASSVGWGVNEQFFGPGTRLTVL.

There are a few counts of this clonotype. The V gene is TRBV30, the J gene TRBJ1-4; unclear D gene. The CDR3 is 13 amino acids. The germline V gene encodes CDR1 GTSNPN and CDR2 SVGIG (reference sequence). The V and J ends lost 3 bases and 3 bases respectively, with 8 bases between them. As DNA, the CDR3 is TGTGCCTGGAGCCCCGAAGCTAATGAAAAACTGTTTTTT. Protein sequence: CAWSPEANEKLFF. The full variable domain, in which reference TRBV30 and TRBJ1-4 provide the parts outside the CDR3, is SQTIHQWPATLVQPVGSPLSLECTVEGTSNPNLYWYRQAAGRGLQLLFYSVGIGQISSEVPQNLSASRPQDRQFILSSKKLLLSDSGFYLCAWSPEANEKLFFGSGTQLSVL.

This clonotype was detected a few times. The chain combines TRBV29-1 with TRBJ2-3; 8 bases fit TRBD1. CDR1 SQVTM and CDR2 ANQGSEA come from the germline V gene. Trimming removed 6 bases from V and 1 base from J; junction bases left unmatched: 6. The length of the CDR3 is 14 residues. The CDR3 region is CSVKGTGGTDTQYF. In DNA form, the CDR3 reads TGCAGCGTAAAAGGGACAGGAGGCACAGATACGCAGTATTTT.

As DNA, the CDR3 is TGTGCCAGCAGCCCAAGAAATGGGGACGGCTACACCTTC. This encodes CASSPRNGDGYTF. V usage is TRBV13 and J usage is TRBJ1-2; D is possibly TRBD1 (5 bases). The CDR3 totals 13 residues. V dropped 5 bases and J dropped 8 bases, with 15 bases sitting between them. CDR1 and CDR2 (germline): PRHDT, FYEKMQ (reference sequence).

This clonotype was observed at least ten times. In DNA form, the CDR3 reads TGTGCCATCAGTTCAGAGAACTATGGCTACACCTTC. Translating it yields CAISSENYGYTF. The rearrangement uses TRBV10-3 and TRBJ1-2, with D unresolved. Trimming stripped 5 bases from V and 2 bases from J, with 6 bases between. CDR1 ENHRY and CDR2 SYGVKD come from the germline V gene. This CDR3 is built from 12 residues.

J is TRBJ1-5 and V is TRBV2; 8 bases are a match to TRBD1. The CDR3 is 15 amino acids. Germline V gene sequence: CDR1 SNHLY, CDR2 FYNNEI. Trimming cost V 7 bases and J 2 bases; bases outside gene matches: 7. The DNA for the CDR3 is TGTGCCAGCAACCCCACAGGGGGGGGCAATCAGCCCCAGCATTTT. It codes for CASNPTGGGNQPQHF.

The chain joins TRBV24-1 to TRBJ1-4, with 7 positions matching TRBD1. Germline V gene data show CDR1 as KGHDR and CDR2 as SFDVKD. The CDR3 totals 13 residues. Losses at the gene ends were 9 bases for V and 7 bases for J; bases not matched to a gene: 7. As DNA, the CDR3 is TGTGCCACCGCAGTTCACAGGGGTGAAAAACTGTTTTTT. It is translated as CATAVHRGEKLFF.

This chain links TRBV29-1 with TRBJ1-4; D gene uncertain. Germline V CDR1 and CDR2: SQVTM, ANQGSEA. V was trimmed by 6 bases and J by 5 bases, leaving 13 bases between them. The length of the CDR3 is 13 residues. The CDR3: CSVSRDINEKLFF. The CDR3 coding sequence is TGCAGCGTAAGCAGAGATATAAATGAAAAACTGTTTTTT.

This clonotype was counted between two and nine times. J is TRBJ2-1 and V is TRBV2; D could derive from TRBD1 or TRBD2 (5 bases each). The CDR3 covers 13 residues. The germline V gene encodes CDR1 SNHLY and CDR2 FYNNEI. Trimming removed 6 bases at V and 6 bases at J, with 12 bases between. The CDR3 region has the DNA TGTGCCAGCAGAGAGCACGGGGCCAATGAGCAGTTCTTC. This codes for CASREHGANEQFF.

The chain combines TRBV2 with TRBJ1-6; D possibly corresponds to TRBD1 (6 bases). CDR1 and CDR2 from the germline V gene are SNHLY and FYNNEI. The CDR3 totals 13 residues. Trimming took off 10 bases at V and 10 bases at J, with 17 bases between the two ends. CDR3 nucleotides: TGTGCCACCAACAGGGAGAGGAGATCACCCCTCCACTTT. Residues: CATNRERRSPLHF. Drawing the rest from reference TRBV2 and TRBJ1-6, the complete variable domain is EPEVTQTPSHQVTQMGQEVILRCVPISNHLYFYWYRQILGQKVEFLVSFYNNEISEKSEIFDDQFSVERPDGSNFTLKIRSTKLEDSAMYFCATNRERRSPLHFGNGTRLTVT.

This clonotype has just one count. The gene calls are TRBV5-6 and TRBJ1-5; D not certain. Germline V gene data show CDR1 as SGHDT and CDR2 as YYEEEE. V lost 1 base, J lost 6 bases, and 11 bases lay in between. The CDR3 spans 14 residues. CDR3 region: CASSLWQSLQPQHF. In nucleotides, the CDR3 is TGTGCCAGCAGCTTGTGGCAGAGCCTTCAGCCCCAGCATTTT.

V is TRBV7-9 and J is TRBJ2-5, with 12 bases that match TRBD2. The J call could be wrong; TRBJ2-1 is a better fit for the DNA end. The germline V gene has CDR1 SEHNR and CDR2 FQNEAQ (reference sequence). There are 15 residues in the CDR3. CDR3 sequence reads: CASSLLAGGPDEQFF. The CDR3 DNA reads TGTGCCAGCAGCTTACTAGCGGGAGGGCCTGATGAGCAGTTCTTC.

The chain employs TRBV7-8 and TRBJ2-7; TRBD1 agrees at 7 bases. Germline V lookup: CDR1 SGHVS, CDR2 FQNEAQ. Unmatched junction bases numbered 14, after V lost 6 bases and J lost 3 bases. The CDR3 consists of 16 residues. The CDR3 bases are TGTGCCAGCAGTCAACTCCGACAGGGACCCTACTACGAGCAGTACTTC. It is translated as CASSQLRQGPYYEQYF.

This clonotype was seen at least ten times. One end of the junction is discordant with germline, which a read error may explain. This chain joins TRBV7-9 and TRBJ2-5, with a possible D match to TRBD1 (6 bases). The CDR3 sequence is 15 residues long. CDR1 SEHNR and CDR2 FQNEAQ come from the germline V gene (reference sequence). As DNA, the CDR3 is TGTGCCAGCAGCACCCGGGGACATAACGGGGAGAACCAGTACTTC. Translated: CASSTRGHNGENQYF. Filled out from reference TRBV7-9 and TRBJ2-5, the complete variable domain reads DTGVSQNPRHKITKRGQNVTFRCDPISEHNRLYWYRQTLGQGPEFLTYFQNEAQLEKSRLLSDRFSAERPKGSFSTLEIQRTEQGDSAMYLCASSTRGHNGENQYFGPGTRLLVL.

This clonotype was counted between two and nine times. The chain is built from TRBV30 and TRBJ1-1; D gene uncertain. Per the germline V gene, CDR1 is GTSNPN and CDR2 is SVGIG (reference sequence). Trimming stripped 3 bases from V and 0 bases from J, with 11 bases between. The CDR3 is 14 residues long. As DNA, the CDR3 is TGTGCCTGGAGCGCCGGACGGGTGAACACTGAAGCTTTCTTT. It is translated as CAWSAGRVNTEAFF.